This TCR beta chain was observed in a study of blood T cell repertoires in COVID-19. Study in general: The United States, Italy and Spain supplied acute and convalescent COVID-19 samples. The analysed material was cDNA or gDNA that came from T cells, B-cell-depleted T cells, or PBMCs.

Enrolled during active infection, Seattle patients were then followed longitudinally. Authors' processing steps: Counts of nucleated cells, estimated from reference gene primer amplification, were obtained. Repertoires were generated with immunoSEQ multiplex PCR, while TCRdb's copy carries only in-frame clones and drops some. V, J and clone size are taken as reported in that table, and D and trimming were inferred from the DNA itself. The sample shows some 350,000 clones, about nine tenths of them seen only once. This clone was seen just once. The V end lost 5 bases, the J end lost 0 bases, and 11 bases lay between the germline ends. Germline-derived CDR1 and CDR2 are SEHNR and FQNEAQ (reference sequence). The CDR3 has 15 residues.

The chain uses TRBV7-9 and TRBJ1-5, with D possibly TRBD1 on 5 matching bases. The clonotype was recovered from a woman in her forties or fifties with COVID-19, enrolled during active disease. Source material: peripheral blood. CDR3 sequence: CASSLGALSNQPQHF. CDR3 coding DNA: TGTGCCAGCAGCCTTGGGGCACTTAGCAATCAGCCCCAGCATTTT.